These 20 T cell receptor beta chains came from one sample sequenced in a study of T cells after yellow fever vaccination. Each CDR3 protein gets one entry after TCRdb re-called the 5' RACE reads with MiXCR. The sample lists 160,000 or so distinct CDR3 sequences, 6% to 7.5% seen once, with roughly 2.5% in the top ten. Sequencing used CD4+ T cells sorted from PBMCs, obtained around 5 days after the first yellow fever vaccination. The receptor source for this set is a man younger than 35 who received the YFV17D yellow fever vaccine.

CDR3 bases: TGTGCCAGCAGGCCTCTACTAACGGGACAGCTTATTGTGGAGCAGTTCTTC. It yields the protein CASRPLLTGQLIVEQFF. This chain links TRBV12-3 or TRBV12-4 with TRBJ2-1; 7 bases are shared with TRBD1. The V and J ends lost 6 bases and 10 bases, in that order; junction bases with no gene match: 21. CDR3 size: 17 residues.

This clonotype was observed at least ten times. The V call is TRBV7-6, the J call TRBJ2-1; D possibly corresponds to TRBD2 (6 bases). Germline CDR1 and CDR2: SGHVS and FNYEAQ. V was cut by 5 bases and J by 6 bases, with 14 bases left in between. The CDR3 totals 14 residues. The DNA of the CDR3 is TGTGCCAGCAGCCAGCTTCCTAGCGTCAATGAGCAGTTCTTC. Its protein product is CASSQLPSVNEQFF.

Comments on this clonotype: Possible read error: a much larger clone is one base away. The genes are TRBV20-1 and TRBJ2-2, with TRBD2 matching 9 bases. CDR3 length equals 16 residues. The germline CDR1 and CDR2 sequences are DFQATT and SNEGSKA (reference sequence). CDR3 sequence: CSASLPLAGNTGEPFF. The CDR3 DNA reads TGCAGTGCTAGTCTTCCGCTAGCGGGGAACACCGGGGAGCCGTTTTTT.

This clonotype was counted ten times or more. The chain uses TRBV20-1 and TRBJ2-6; D gene unclear. The ends were cut back, 3 bases at V and 1 base at J, with 10 bases in the middle. The CDR3 consists of 15 residues. CDR1 and CDR2 (germline): DFQATT, SNEGSKA (reference sequence). The CDR3 DNA reads TGCAGTGCTAGGCCGGAGAGTTCTGGGGCCAACGTCCTGACTTTC. This gives the protein CSARPESSGANVLTF.

J is TRBJ2-7 and V is TRBV7-8; D is unresolved. The CDR3 extends over 14 amino acids. V lost 1 base, J lost 0 bases, and 7 bases lay in between. Per the germline V gene, CDR1 is SGHVS and CDR2 is FQNEAQ. Here the CDR3 reads CASSLELSSYEQYV. CDR3 nucleotide sequence: TGTGCCAGCAGCTTAGAGTTGAGCTCCTACGAGCAGTACGTC.

This clonotype was seen more than once but under ten times. This chain uses TRBV4-3 with TRBJ2-5, with D tentatively TRBD1 or TRBD2 (6 bases each). V lost 0 bases to trimming and J lost 3 bases, with 20 bases between them. This CDR3 region has 18 residues. Per germline, CDR1 LGHNA and CDR2 YSLEER. CDR3: CASSQDRSRGDWEETQYF. The CDR3, as DNA: TGCGCCAGCAGCCAAGATAGGTCGAGGGGGGATTGGGAAGAGACCCAGTACTTC.

This chain joins TRBV12-3 or TRBV12-4 and TRBJ1-2; 7 nucleotides line up with TRBD1. The CDR3 extends over 11 amino acids. The V segment lost 5 bases and the J segment 8 bases; nucleotides outside the gene matches: 2. The CDR3 region is CASSLRGGYTF. Written as DNA, the CDR3 is TGTGCCAGCAGTCTCAGGGGGGGCTACACCTTC.

The chain has TRBV12-3 or TRBV12-4 and TRBJ2-1; D unclear. Trimming took 2 bases from V and 0 from J, leaving 11 bases between them. The CDR3 has 16 amino acids. Here the CDR3 DNA reads TGTGCCAGCAGTTTAAGACTCTCGAGCTCCTACAATGAGCAGTTCTTC. Its translation is CASSLRLSSSYNEQFF.

The chain is built from TRBV20-1 and TRBJ2-2; TRBD2 matches at 14 bases. J lost 1 base, V lost 6 bases, and 4 bases had no gene match. Looked up from germline, CDR1 is DFQATT and CDR2 is SNEGSKA (reference sequence). The CDR3 contains 16 residues. The CDR3 here is CSAKTSGGGNTGELFF. The DNA of the CDR3 is TGCAGTGCAAAGACTAGCGGGGGGGGGAACACCGGGGAGCTGTTTTTT.

This clonotype occurred many times. V gene TRBV9 combines with J gene TRBJ2-1; a possible D gene is TRBD2 (5 bases). The germline V gene encodes CDR1 SGDLS and CDR2 YYNGEE. V dropped 4 bases and J dropped 15 bases, with 20 bases sitting between them. CDR3 length: 13 amino acids. CDR3 coding DNA: TGTGCCAGCAGCTCTCTCACGGCAGCGGATCCGTTCTTC. Translating gives CASSSLTAADPFF.

This clonotype was detected ten times or more. V gene TRBV7-2 combines with J gene TRBJ2-5; 11 bases align to TRBD2. From germline, CDR1 is SGHTA and CDR2 FQGNSA. The CDR3 is made up of 17 amino acids. V dropped 5 bases and J dropped 0; count of bases not matched to a gene: 8. CDR3 amino acids: CASSPTGLAAYQETQYF. Here the CDR3 DNA reads TGTGCCAGCAGCCCTACGGGACTAGCGGCGTACCAAGAGACCCAGTACTTC.

This clonotype was recorded at least ten times. V gene TRBV7-3 combines with J gene TRBJ2-1, with 8 bases matching TRBD2. V lost 5 bases and J lost 10; bases outside the gene matches: 10. This CDR3 comprises 14 residues. CDR1 and CDR2 from the germline V gene are SGHTA and FQGTGA. The CDR3 protein is CASSKNREGGEQFF. In DNA form, the CDR3 reads TGTGCCAGCAGCAAAAACCGGGAGGGAGGGGAGCAGTTCTTC.

This clonotype was recorded many times. This rearrangement joins TRBV7-2 to TRBJ2-3; 8 nucleotides match TRBD2. V gave up 4 bases and J gave up 13 bases; unmatched junction bases: 7. Germline-derived CDR1 and CDR2 are SGHTA and FQGNSA. There are 12 residues in the CDR3. The CDR3, as DNA: TGTGCCAGCAGCTCAAGTAGCGGGGCGGAGTATTTT. This translates into CASSSSSGAEYF.

This clonotype occurred many times. The chain combines TRBV7-8 with TRBJ1-1; perhaps TRBD1 as D (6 bases). V was shortened by 5 bases and J by 1 base, with 11 bases between the two germline ends. The CDR3 length is 14 residues. The germline V gene encodes CDR1 SGHVS and CDR2 FQNEAQ. Here the CDR3 reads CASSVSRGNTEAFF. CDR3 in DNA: TGTGCCAGCAGCGTCAGCAGGGGGAACACTGAAGCTTTCTTT.

Note on this clonotype: Being one base from a much bigger clone, this may be a read error. V usage is TRBV6-5 and J usage is TRBJ1-6; 9 bases are a match to TRBD1. The germline CDR1 and CDR2 sequences are MNHEY and SVGAGI. Unmatched junction bases numbered 5, after V lost 2 bases and J lost 6 bases. CDR3 length: 16 residues. The CDR3 coding sequence is TGTGCCAGCAGTTACGAACAGGGGGCGACTAATTCACCCCTCCACTTT. This encodes CASSYEQGATNSPLHF.

This clonotype was seen many times. This chain links TRBV20-1 with TRBJ2-1; TRBD1 or TRBD2 may be the D gene (5 bases each). Germline V gene lookup returns CDR1 DFQATT and CDR2 SNEGSKA (reference sequence). V lost 5 bases, J lost 7 bases, and 15 bases lay in between. The CDR3 sequence is 13 residues long. The CDR3 loop reads CSAPGTPVNEQFF. The DNA of the CDR3 is TGCAGTGCTCCCGGGACCCCGGTAAATGAGCAGTTCTTC.

This clonotype was observed at least ten times. This chain uses TRBV24-1 with TRBJ1-2; 8 positions agree with TRBD1. Germline V gene data show CDR1 as KGHDR and CDR2 as SFDVKD. The CDR3 is 13 amino acids. V lost 7 bases to trimming and J lost 5 bases; unmatched junction nucleotides: 5. The CDR3 coding sequence is TGTGCCACCAGCCGGACAGGGCCGTATGGCTACACCTTC. Its protein is CATSRTGPYGYTF.

This clonotype was seen repeatedly, ten times or more. The chain has TRBV12-3 or TRBV12-4 and TRBJ2-1, with a weak D call TRBD2 (6 bases). With 6 bases removed from V and 13 bases from J, the gap between germline ends came to 13 bases. The CDR3 has 11 amino acids. CDR3 nucleotide sequence: TGTGCCAGCAGGGCCGGGACTCCCCAGTTCTTC. Its translation: CASRAGTPQFF.

This clonotype showed up many times. The CDR3 here is CSAKVTGSTDTQYF. The CDR3 nucleotides are TGCAGTGCTAAAGTTACGGGGAGCACAGATACGCAGTATTTT. The V gene is TRBV20-1, the J gene TRBJ2-3, with TRBD2 as a possible D gene (5 bases). CDR3 size: 14 residues. V dropped 4 bases and J dropped 0 bases, with 11 bases sitting between them. The germline V gene encodes CDR1 DFQATT and CDR2 SNEGSKA (reference sequence).

This clonotype was counted ten times or more. The chain carries TRBV6-2 or TRBV6-3 and TRBJ2-5; a possible D gene is TRBD2 (5 bases). The CDR3 loop spans 12 amino acids. Looked up from germline, CDR1 is MNHEY and CDR2 is SVGEGT. V gave up 6 bases and J gave up 3 bases, with 8 bases separating them. The CDR3 bases are TGTGCCAGCAGCCCCGGGGAAGAGACCCAGTACTTC. Protein sequence: CASSPGEETQYF.